The 30 T cell receptor beta chains listed next were all sequenced from one sample in a study of cytomegalovirus exposure and HLA in healthy donors. Some clones are missing from TCRdb's copy, which holds only in-frame ones; the method was immunoSEQ multiplex PCR. This table has more than 90,000 clones, approximately 86% appearing once. The sample consisted of PBMCs. The receptors here all came from a man aged 18 to 30 in good health and CMV-seropositive.

This chain joins TRBV28 and TRBJ1-6; perhaps TRBD1 as D (5 bases). The germline V gene has CDR1 MDHEN and CDR2 SYDVKM. This CDR3 is 21 amino acids long. The V end was cut by 5 bases, the J end by 0 bases, with 26 bases between. The DNA for the CDR3 is TGTGCCAGCAGTCCCAACTTAGGAGGGACGGTAAGGAGCTCCTATAATTCACCCCTCCACTTT. It translates to CASSPNLGGTVRSSYNSPLHF.

The V gene is TRBV5-4, the J gene TRBJ2-5, with 7 bases fitting TRBD2. V lost 0 bases to trimming and J lost 2 bases; unmatched junction nucleotides: 1. This CDR3 is built from 14 residues. Germline CDR1 is SGHNT and CDR2 is YYREEE (reference sequence). The CDR3 here is CASSLAAGQETQYF. The CDR3 DNA follows: TGTGCCAGCAGCTTGGCAGCGGGACAAGAGACCCAGTACTTC.

The chain recombines TRBV5-4 with TRBJ1-2; tentatively, D is TRBD1 (6 bases). CDR3 length: 12 amino acids. Trimming removed 3 bases from V and 8 bases from J, with 11 bases in between. Germline V lookup: CDR1 SGHNT, CDR2 YYREEE (reference sequence). The CDR3 region has the DNA TGTGCCAGCAGCTGGGCCCAGGGGGGCTACACCTTC. Its protein is CASSWAQGGYTF.

This chain uses TRBV14 with TRBJ1-4, with 12 positions matching TRBD1. V lost 4 bases to trimming and J lost 6 bases; unmatched junction nucleotides: 12. The CDR3 is 18 amino acids. CDR1 and CDR2 from the germline V gene are SGHDN and FVKESK. The DNA for the CDR3 is TGTGCCAGCAGCCTGGGACAGGGGGCTGGAAACGGGGATGAAAAACTGTTTTTT. Translated, it gives CASSLGQGAGNGDEKLFF.

The rearrangement links TRBV9 to TRBJ2-2; the D gene is possibly TRBD2 (6 bases). The CDR3 extends over 16 amino acids. V lost 3 bases and J 0 bases, leaving 12 bases between the germline ends. CDR1 SGDLS and CDR2 YYNGEE come from the germline V gene. The CDR3 protein is CASSERRTTNTGELFF. The CDR3 DNA reads as TGTGCCAGCAGCGAGAGGAGGACTACGAACACCGGGGAGCTGTTTTTT.

The chain joins TRBV6-5 to TRBJ2-1, with D possibly TRBD1 on 5 matching bases. Trimming removed 5 bases from V and 3 bases from J, with 8 bases in between. The CDR3 totals 13 residues. Per the germline V gene, CDR1 is MNHEY and CDR2 is SVGAGI. The CDR3 bases are TGTGCCAGCAGTCCCGACAGCTACAATGAGCAGTTCTTC. Amino acids: CASSPDSYNEQFF.

This chain uses TRBV4-1 with TRBJ1-1; D is uncertain. This CDR3 comprises 15 residues. The ends were cut back, 6 bases at V and 0 bases at J, with 14 bases in the middle. Germline V lookup: CDR1 MGHRA, CDR2 YSYEKL. For the CDR3, the DNA is TGCGCCAGCAGAATTGGGCCGTCAATGAACACTGAAGCTTTCTTT. It specifies CASRIGPSMNTEAFF.

The rearrangement uses TRBV6-1 and TRBJ2-7; 7 bases agree with TRBD1. Unmatched junction bases numbered 5, after V lost 3 bases and J lost 0 bases. The V gene's germline CDR1 is MNHNS and CDR2 SASEGT. The CDR3 has 15 residues. CDR3 nucleotides: TGTGCCAGCAGTGATACGGGACAGCTCTCCTACGAGCAGTACTTC. Translating it yields CASSDTGQLSYEQYF.

The genes are TRBV2 and TRBJ1-1, with D unresolved. This CDR3 comprises 13 residues. Germline V gene lookup returns CDR1 SNHLY and CDR2 FYNNEI. V dropped 5 bases and J dropped 4 bases, with 11 bases sitting between them. Written as DNA, the CDR3 is TGTGCCAGCAGTCTCTGGGAGGGCACTGAAGCTTTCTTT. Protein product: CASSLWEGTEAFF.

J is TRBJ1-5 and V is TRBV30; D unresolved. The CDR3 loop spans 14 amino acids. Germline CDR1 is GTSNPN and CDR2 is SVGIG (reference sequence). Trimming took off 0 bases at V and 9 bases at J, with 15 bases between the two ends. Written as DNA, the CDR3 is TGTGCCTGGAGTGTAAATGGCGGCGTTGGGCCCCAGCATTTT. This gives the protein CAWSVNGGVGPQHF.

The chain joins TRBV19 to TRBJ1-1; 7 bases line up with TRBD1. This CDR3 has 13 residues. Germline loops: CDR1 LNHDA, CDR2 SQIVND (reference sequence). Trimming took 4 bases from V and 11 from J; bases not matched to a gene: 10. CDR3: CASSSTRTGRAFF. The CDR3 region has the DNA TGTGCCAGTAGTAGTACCCGGACAGGAAGGGCTTTCTTT.

The V call is TRBV27, the J call TRBJ2-1; TRBD2 aligns across 9 bases. This CDR3 has 16 residues. Losses at the gene ends were 5 bases for V and 9 bases for J; bases not matched to a gene: 14. The V gene's germline CDR1 is MNHEY and CDR2 SMNVEV (reference sequence). The DNA for the CDR3 is TGTGCCAGCAGTCCCTCTCGAGCGGGGGGATTGAGTGAGCAGTTCTTC. Translation: CASSPSRAGGLSEQFF.

V usage is TRBV23-1 and J usage is TRBJ1-2, with 9 positions matching TRBD1. TRBV23-1 is filed as an ORF, its function uncertain. The CDR3 is 17 residues long. Trimming at V came to 4 bases and at J to 2 bases, leaving 11 bases not matched to a gene. CDR3: CASSPTGTGKTNYGYTF. The CDR3 DNA sequence: TGCGCCAGCAGTCCAACGGGGACAGGGAAAACGAACTATGGCTACACCTTC.

The genes are TRBV7-2 and TRBJ1-2, with D tentatively TRBD1 (5 bases). The CDR3 runs 12 residues. CDR1 and CDR2 from the germline V gene are SGHTA and FQGNSA. V lost 7 bases and J lost 4, with 10 bases in between. The CDR3 loop is CASTQGFYGYTF. Written as DNA, the CDR3 is TGTGCCAGCACGCAGGGCTTCTATGGCTACACCTTC.

The rearrangement uses TRBV10-3 and TRBJ1-1; D is unclear. Germline lookup yields CDR1 ENHRY and CDR2 SYGVKD. The CDR3 runs to 13 residues. V was trimmed by 2 bases and J by 1 base, leaving 5 bases between them. The CDR3 region has the DNA TGTGCCATCAGTGAGCTTCCGAACACTGAAGCTTTCTTT. Its protein product is CAISELPNTEAFF.

Worth noting for this clone: This could be a read error, since a much larger clone is one nucleotide away. This sample also contains other DNA sequences that code for the same CDR3. This chain joins TRBV29-1 and TRBJ1-1; D unresolved. V was trimmed by 6 bases and J by 4 bases, leaving 15 bases between them. Germline loops: CDR1 SQVTM, CDR2 ANQGSEA. This CDR3 is built from 13 residues. CDR3 DNA: TGCAGCGTCCGGCCCGGGGAGAGCACTGAAGCTTTCTTT. Protein sequence: CSVRPGESTEAFF.

This chain joins TRBV5-4 and TRBJ1-1; tentatively, D is TRBD1 (5 bases). The V gene lost 4 bases and the J gene lost 3 bases, with 13 bases spanning the gap. The V gene's germline CDR1 is SGHNT and CDR2 YYREEE (reference sequence). The CDR3 spans 14 residues. The CDR3 coding sequence is TGTGCCAGCAGCCGCGGGGGAGGGGACACTGAAGCTTTCTTT. Its protein product is CASSRGGGDTEAFF.

This clone was seen once. V is TRBV2 and J is TRBJ1-5; 8 bases map to TRBD1. The trim removed 6 bases at V and 3 bases at J, leaving 1 base unmatched. Germline CDR1 reads SNHLY; CDR2 reads FYNNEI. The CDR3 loop spans 13 amino acids. CDR3 loop: CASRTGVNQPQHF. The CDR3 DNA follows: TGTGCCAGCAGGACAGGGGTCAATCAGCCCCAGCATTTT.

The genes are TRBV5-1 and TRBJ1-3; TRBD1 agrees at 8 bases. V was pared by 4 bases and J by 0 bases, with 6 bases of the junction left unmatched. The CDR3 loop spans 16 amino acids. The germline V gene encodes CDR1 SGHRS and CDR2 YFSETQ. The CDR3, as DNA: TGCGCCAGCAGCGCAACCGGGACAGGCTCTGGAAACACCATATATTTT. Translation: CASSATGTGSGNTIYF. Using reference TRBV5-1 and TRBJ1-3 for the parts outside the CDR3, the full variable domain is KAGVTQTPRYLIKTRGQQVTLSCSPISGHRSVSWYQQTPGQGLQFLFEYFSETQRNKGNFPGRFSGRQFSNSRSEMNVSTLELGDSALYLCASSATGTGSGNTIYFGEGSWLTVV.

The rearrangement links TRBV5-1 to TRBJ2-1, with TRBD2 identical over 7 bases. J was trimmed by 5 bases and V by 4 bases; bases with no gene match: 9. CDR1 and CDR2 from the germline V gene are SGHRS and YFSETQ. The CDR3 consists of 15 residues. CDR3: CASSLLAGDHNEQFF. CDR3 nucleotide sequence: TGCGCCAGCAGCCTCTTGGCGGGGGACCACAATGAGCAGTTCTTC. The full variable domain, with the rest looked up from reference TRBV5-1 and TRBJ2-1, is KAGVTQTPRYLIKTRGQQVTLSCSPISGHRSVSWYQQTPGQGLQFLFEYFSETQRNKGNFPGRFSGRQFSNSRSEMNVSTLELGDSALYLCASSLLAGDHNEQFFGPGTRLTVL.

This clone has only a few counts. The chain is built from TRBV5-4 and TRBJ1-2; no firm D call. V was shortened by 2 bases and J by 6 bases, with 11 bases between the two germline ends. The germline CDR1 and CDR2 sequences are SGHNT and YYREEE (reference sequence). The CDR3 sequence is 13 residues long. The CDR3 DNA sequence: TGTGCCAGCAGCTTAGGAGAGTCGGATGGCTACACCTTC. As protein: CASSLGESDGYTF.

The V gene is TRBV4-1, the J gene TRBJ2-7; 10 bases map to TRBD1. The CDR3 consists of 14 residues. V shed 4 bases, J shed 5 bases, and the junction held 5 bases outside the gene matches. Germline loops: CDR1 MGHRA, CDR2 YSYEKL. CDR3 coding DNA: TGCGCCAGCAGCCCCCGACAGGGGGCGCACGAGCAGTACTTC. Protein product: CASSPRQGAHEQYF.

This chain joins TRBV9 and TRBJ2-5, with D tentatively TRBD2 (6 bases). This CDR3 is 16 amino acids long. Trimming left V 8 bases short and J 5 bases short, with 25 bases between. Germline CDR1 reads SGDLS; CDR2 reads YYNGEE. Written as DNA, the CDR3 is TGTGCCAGTTCCACAACCCAAACGGGGGATGTGGAGACCCAGTACTTC. This translates into CASSTTQTGDVETQYF.

As DNA, the CDR3 is TGTGCTAGTGGTTTGTGGGGGGGCCACGGGGAGCTGTTTTTT. Translated: CASGLWGGHGELFF. V gene TRBV12-5 combines with J gene TRBJ2-2; D is possibly TRBD2 (7 bases). Trimming pared 2 bases from V and 7 bases from J, leaving 11 bases between. This CDR3 contains 14 residues. The germline CDR1 and CDR2 sequences are LGHNT and FRNRAP.

The chain combines TRBV28 with TRBJ1-2; 7 nucleotides align to TRBD1. This CDR3 is 15 amino acids long. Germline loops: CDR1 MDHEN, CDR2 SYDVKM. J was trimmed by 5 bases and V by 1 base; bases with no gene match: 7. The CDR3 DNA sequence: TGTGCCAGCAGTTTATATCCCAGGGGGTGGTATGGCTACACCTTC. Translated: CASSLYPRGWYGYTF.

This chain links TRBV4-2 with TRBJ2-5; TRBD2 matches 7 bases. The germline V gene has CDR1 LGHNA and CDR2 YNFKEQ. With V trimmed by 0 bases and J by 4 bases, 5 bases remained unmatched. The CDR3 sequence is 15 residues long. CDR3: CASSQEQRGLETQYF. As DNA, the CDR3 is TGTGCCAGCAGCCAAGAACAGCGGGGACTAGAGACCCAGTACTTC.

This clone was observed once. The rearrangement uses TRBV4-1 and TRBJ1-1, with D possibly matching TRBD1 (6 bases). With 1 base removed from V and 0 bases from J, the gap between germline ends came to 9 bases. The CDR3 loop spans 15 amino acids. CDR1 is MGHRA and CDR2 is YSYEKL in the germline V gene. The CDR3 protein is CASSQVGQLNTEAFF. The CDR3 coding sequence is TGCGCCAGCAGCCAAGTAGGACAGCTGAACACTGAAGCTTTCTTT.

The chain links TRBV2 to TRBJ1-1, with D uncertain. Germline V gives CDR1 SNHLY, CDR2 FYNNEI. Trimming removed 9 bases from V and 4 bases from J, with 15 bases in between. The CDR3 runs 13 residues. CDR3 sequence (DNA): TGTGCCAGTGGGCCATACCCGACCACTGAAGCTTTCTTT. Translated: CASGPYPTTEAFF.

The chain carries TRBV11-2 and TRBJ1-1; a weak D match, TRBD1 (6 bases). The V gene lost 5 bases and the J gene lost 5 bases, with 12 bases spanning the gap. CDR1 SGHAT and CDR2 FQNNGV come from the germline V gene. This CDR3 has 13 amino acids. The CDR3 reads CASSLQGYTEAFF. CDR3 sequence (DNA): TGTGCCAGCAGCCTACAGGGTTATACTGAAGCTTTCTTT.

The rearrangement links TRBV4-1 to TRBJ1-1, with 7 bases identical to TRBD1. CDR3 size: 16 residues. J lost 4 bases, V lost 2 bases, and 10 bases had no gene match. Germline V gene lookup returns CDR1 MGHRA and CDR2 YSYEKL. CDR3 coding DNA: TGCGCCAGCAGCCAATTAGGGGGCGCAAGGGTCACTGAAGCTTTCTTT. This translates into CASSQLGGARVTEAFF.